These 22 T cell receptor beta chains came from one sample sequenced in a study of graft-versus-host responses after intestinal transplantation (dated by TCRdb to the early 2020s). Libraries were constructed by the immunoSEQ multiplex PCR assay. TCRdb's version of the immuneACCESS table is confined to in-frame rearrangements and falls short of the full clone set. An unresolved V gene accounts for under half of the shortfall where checked; the remainder is of unknown origin. Counted in this sample were 100,000 or so clones; over 80% of them appeared once. The ten largest make up around 1.1% of the sample. These receptors' antigens are unknown. This sample's time point label indicates: cells obtained before transplantation from donor or recipient. This sample comprised unstimulated CD8+ T cells sorted from spleen or lymph node cells, obtained before transplant. These receptors were obtained from a human donor who was the organ donor for an intestinal transplant.

The V call is TRBV7-9, the J call TRBJ2-5, with 8 positions matching TRBD2. Germline CDR1 reads SEHNR; CDR2 reads FQNEAQ (reference sequence). The CDR3 spans 14 residues. J gave up 5 bases and V 6 bases, and 8 bases lay outside the gene matches. The CDR3 DNA reads TGTGCCAGCAGTTCAACGGGGGGGCTGGAGACCCAGTACTTC. Residues: CASSSTGGLETQYF.

This chain uses TRBV30 with TRBJ2-3; 14 nucleotides align to TRBD2. The CDR3 spans 18 residues. Trimming took 0 bases from V and 6 from J; bases not matched to a gene: 11. CDR1 is GTSNPN, CDR2 SVGIG, per germline (reference sequence). Written as DNA, the CDR3 is TGTGCCTGGAGTGTGGGGACTAGCGGGGGACTTTATTATGATACGCAGTATTTT. Translated, it gives CAWSVGTSGGLYYDTQYF.

This chain uses TRBV13 with TRBJ2-3, with 9 nucleotides matching TRBD1. Germline V gives CDR1 PRHDT, CDR2 FYEKMQ (reference sequence). The length of the CDR3 is 15 residues. V trimming: 5 bases; J trimming: 4 bases; junction bases outside the gene matches: 7. In DNA form, the CDR3 reads TGTGCCAGCAGCCACCGGGACAGGGTACCAGATACGCAGTATTTT. Residues: CASSHRDRVPDTQYF.

This chain joins TRBV7-8 and TRBJ2-1; the D is unclear. In germline, CDR1 is SGHVS, CDR2 FQNEAQ. The length of the CDR3 is 15 residues. Trimming cost V 1 base and J 0 bases, with 7 bases left between them. In DNA form, the CDR3 reads TGTGCCAGCAGCTTAGGTCGTCCCTCCTACAATGAGCAGTTCTTC. Amino acids: CASSLGRPSYNEQFF. Complete variable domain (other parts from reference TRBV7-8 and TRBJ2-1): GAGVSQSPRYKVAKRGQDVALRCDPISGHVSLFWYQQALGQGPEFLTYFQNEAQLDKSGLPSDRFFAERPEGSVSTLKIQRTQQEDSAVYLCASSLGRPSYNEQFFGPGTRLTVL.

The chain employs TRBV4-3 and TRBJ2-1, with no clear D. Trimming removed 0 bases from V and 6 bases from J, with 9 bases in between. In germline, CDR1 is LGHNA, CDR2 YSLEER. There are 14 residues in the CDR3. CDR3 nucleotide sequence: TGCGCCAGCAGCCAAGATCGCAGCGCCAATGAGCAGTTCTTC. It encodes CASSQDRSANEQFF.

This clone was counted a single time. This sequence joins TRBV28 and TRBJ1-2; D unresolved. Germline lookup yields CDR1 MDHEN and CDR2 SYDVKM. The CDR3 runs to 13 residues. V lost 3 bases, J lost 4 bases, and 9 bases lay in between. CDR3 protein: CASSLGGGYGYTF. As DNA, the CDR3 is TGTGCCAGCAGTTTGGGCGGAGGCTATGGCTACACCTTC.

The V call is TRBV7-9, the J call TRBJ1-6; D not certain. Germline CDR1 and CDR2: SEHNR and FQNEAQ (reference sequence). Trimming took 6 bases from V and 8 from J, leaving 8 bases between them. The CDR3 sequence is 12 residues long. The CDR3 sequence: CASRTEDSPLHF. The DNA of the CDR3 is TGTGCCAGCAGGACTGAGGATTCACCCCTCCACTTT.

The chain links TRBV28 to TRBJ2-6; TRBD1 matches 8 bases. Germline CDR1 is MDHEN and CDR2 is SYDVKM. Unmatched junction bases numbered 8, after V lost 7 bases and J lost 0 bases. The CDR3 spans 17 residues. The CDR3, as DNA: TGTGCCAGCACCCTCGGGGACAGGCTCTCTGGGGCCAACGTCCTGACTTTC. It specifies CASTLGDRLSGANVLTF.

The J gene is TRBJ2-1, the V gene TRBV27; the D gene is possibly TRBD1 (6 bases). V shed 8 bases and J shed 0 bases, with 14 bases lying between them. This CDR3 is built from 15 residues. The germline V gene has CDR1 MNHEY and CDR2 SMNVEV (reference sequence). CDR3 region: CASGPRGGSYNEQFF. CDR3 in DNA: TGTGCCAGCGGACCCAGAGGGGGCTCCTACAATGAGCAGTTCTTC.

The rearrangement links TRBV30 to TRBJ2-3, with 9 bases matching TRBD1. This CDR3 comprises 15 residues. Germline loops: CDR1 GTSNPN, CDR2 SVGIG (reference sequence). V trimming: 5 bases; J trimming: 0 bases; junction bases outside the gene matches: 6. In DNA, the CDR3 is TGTGCCTGGGGGACAGGGCCAACTAGCACAGATACGCAGTATTTT. This gives the protein CAWGTGPTSTDTQYF. The full variable domain, completed using reference TRBV30 and TRBJ2-3, is SQTIHQWPATLVQPVGSPLSLECTVEGTSNPNLYWYRQAAGRGLQLLFYSVGIGQISSEVPQNLSASRPQDRQFILSSKKLLLSDSGFYLCAWGTGPTSTDTQYFGPGTRLTVL.

This clone was detected a few times. This sequence joins TRBV30 and TRBJ2-7; D may be TRBD2 (6 bases). The germline gives CDR1 GTSNPN, CDR2 SVGIG (reference sequence). This CDR3 has 14 amino acids. V was clipped by 0 bases and J by 2 bases, with 11 bases between them. The CDR3 nucleotides read TGTGCCTGGAGTGTGGGAGGATTCACCTACGAGCAGTACTTC. It is translated as CAWSVGGFTYEQYF. The full variable domain, rest sourced from reference TRBV30 and TRBJ2-7, is SQTIHQWPATLVQPVGSPLSLECTVEGTSNPNLYWYRQAAGRGLQLLFYSVGIGQISSEVPQNLSASRPQDRQFILSSKKLLLSDSGFYLCAWSVGGFTYEQYFGPGTRLTVT.

The V and J genes are TRBV29-1 and TRBJ2-7, with 11 nucleotides matching TRBD1. Germline loops: CDR1 SQVTM, CDR2 ANQGSEA. The V and J ends lost 6 bases and 6 bases, in that order; junction bases with no gene match: 4. The CDR3 is 12 residues long. This CDR3 reads CSVTGTGGEQYF. CDR3 bases: TGCAGCGTGACCGGGACAGGGGGCGAGCAGTACTTC.

This chain joins TRBV10-2 and TRBJ2-3; the D gene is possibly TRBD2 (6 bases). This CDR3 is 15 amino acids long. Trimming pared 7 bases from V and 1 base from J, leaving 15 bases between. In germline, CDR1 is WSHSY, CDR2 SAAADI. The CDR3 DNA reads as TGCGCCAGCACACGTTCCGGGAGTCGCACAGATACGCAGTATTTT. Its protein is CASTRSGSRTDTQYF.

The chain links TRBV27 to TRBJ1-5; the D is unclear. The CDR3 covers 13 residues. Germline CDR1 and CDR2: MNHEY and SMNVEV (reference sequence). V lost 5 bases to trimming and J lost 0 bases, with 5 bases between them. In DNA, the CDR3 is TGTGCCAGCAGTAATTATAGCAATCAGCCCCAGCATTTT. It yields the protein CASSNYSNQPQHF.

The chain recombines TRBV11-3 with TRBJ2-1, with 8 nucleotides matching TRBD2. The V segment lost 1 base and the J segment 10 bases; nucleotides outside the gene matches: 9. The germline CDR1 and CDR2 sequences are SGHNT and YENEEA. CDR3 length equals 15 residues. The CDR3 reads CASSLVGGSGGEQFF. The CDR3 DNA reads TGTGCCAGCAGCTTAGTGGGCGGGAGCGGGGGAGAGCAGTTCTTC.

This clone was seen just once. The V and J genes are TRBV28 and TRBJ2-5; 8 bases map to TRBD2. Germline CDR1 and CDR2: MDHEN and SYDVKM. The CDR3 runs to 14 residues. With V trimmed by 6 bases and J by 2 bases, 5 bases remained unmatched. The CDR3 loop reads CASSGGEGQETQYF. CDR3 DNA sequence: TGTGCCAGCAGCGGGGGGGAGGGACAAGAGACCCAGTACTTC.

V is TRBV27 and J is TRBJ2-2, with TRBD2 identical over 14 bases. The junction had 12 bases not matched to a gene; V was cut back by 5 bases and J by 4 bases. Germline-derived CDR1 and CDR2 are MNHEY and SMNVEV (reference sequence). The length of the CDR3 is 19 residues. The CDR3 here is CASSPGLAGAGGGTGELFF. CDR3 DNA: TGTGCCAGCAGTCCGGGACTAGCGGGGGCAGGTGGGGGCACCGGGGAGCTGTTTTTT.

The V and J genes are TRBV9 and TRBJ2-7, with a possible D match to TRBD1 (6 bases). V lost 0 bases to trimming and J lost 4 bases, with 8 bases between them. The germline gives CDR1 SGDLS, CDR2 YYNGEE. This CDR3 has 13 amino acids. CDR3 nucleotide sequence: TGTGCCAGCAGCGTAGAGGGGGTTTACGAGCAGTACTTC. Encoded protein: CASSVEGVYEQYF. Based on the CDR3 plus reference TRBV9 and TRBJ2-7, the full variable domain is DSGVTQTPKHLITATGQRVTLRCSPRSGDLSVYWYQQSLDQGLQFLIQYYNGEERAKGNILERFSAQQFPDLHSELNLSSLELGDSALYFCASSVEGVYEQYFGPGTRLTVT.

V and J are TRBV19 and TRBJ1-4, with no clear D. V lost 4 bases to trimming and J lost 7 bases, with 10 bases between them. CDR3 length equals 13 residues. Germline-derived CDR1 and CDR2 are LNHDA and SQIVND (reference sequence). CDR3 bases: TGTGCCAGTAGTACCACTACTCTTGAAAAACTGTTTTTT. Its protein product is CASSTTTLEKLFF. Filled out from reference TRBV19 and TRBJ1-4, the complete variable domain reads DGGITQSPKYLFRKEGQNVTLSCEQNLNHDAMYWYRQDPGQGLRLIYYSQIVNDFQKGDIAEGYSVSREKKESFPLTVTSAQKNPTAFYLCASSTTTLEKLFFGSGTQLSVL.

The chain recombines TRBV9 with TRBJ1-2; 9 bases map to TRBD1. From germline, CDR1 is SGDLS and CDR2 YYNGEE. The CDR3 runs 14 residues. The V gene end was trimmed by 4 bases and the J gene end by 8 bases; junction bases not matched to a gene: 9. The CDR3: CASSPIQGAGGYTF. The CDR3 coding sequence is TGTGCCAGCAGCCCGATACAGGGGGCGGGCGGCTACACCTTC.

The rearrangement uses TRBV13 and TRBJ2-7; possible D gene TRBD1, 7 bases. The germline V and J ends were trimmed by 10 bases and 9 bases, with 19 bases remaining between them. Per the germline V gene, CDR1 is PRHDT and CDR2 is FYEKMQ (reference sequence). The CDR3 extends over 12 amino acids. The CDR3 protein is CATQGGHYRQYF. The CDR3 DNA reads TGTGCCACCCAGGGGGGTCACTATCGGCAGTACTTC. Drawing the rest from reference TRBV13 and TRBJ2-7, the complete variable domain is AAGVIQSPRHLIKEKRETATLKCYPIPRHDTVYWYQQGPGQDPQFLISFYEKMQSDKGSIPDRFSAQQFSDYHSELNMSSLELGDSALYFCATQGGHYRQYFGPGTRLTVT.

The chain couples TRBV15 to TRBJ2-5; 9 nucleotides agree with TRBD2. The V and J ends lost 5 bases and 7 bases, in that order; junction bases with no gene match: 2. The V gene's germline CDR1 is LNHNV and CDR2 YYDKDF (reference sequence). This CDR3 is 12 amino acids long. The CDR3 sequence: CATSRSGGTQYF. CDR3 in DNA: TGTGCCACCAGCCGTAGCGGGGGGACCCAGTACTTC.